This TCR beta chain is from a study of T-cell reconstitution after alpha-beta-depleted transplantation in children. The study's findings and limits: Roughly two months post-transplant, alpha-beta T cells reportedly originated from several hundred graft clones that had expanded. Surviving recipient cells, namely T cells and thymic progenitors, were the source of high day-60 TCRbeta diversity in some patients. One year post-transplant, T-cell counts and diversity were largely derived from T cells produced anew.

About this clonotype: Its antigen is unknown.

Using unique molecular identifiers, the investigators prepared the TCRbeta library. TCRdb reprocessed the PCR reads with MiXCR, giving one entry per CDR3 protein. Seen here are some 300,000 distinct CDR3 sequences, about 9.4% observed once, and the top ten hold around 7.5%. There are 15 residues in the CDR3. Trimming cost V 0 bases and J 1 base, with 10 bases left between them. Germline assignment: CDR1 SQVTM and CDR2 ANQGSEA. V usage is TRBV29-1 and J usage is TRBJ1-3, with no clear D. The sequencing used PBMCs, collected before TCRalphabeta/CD19-depleted stem cell transplant. The source is a boy less than two years old with acute myeloid leukemia, due to receive a stem cell transplant. The CDR3 region is CSVEDGRISGNTIYF. DNA of the CDR3: TGCAGCGTTGAAGACGGAAGGATTTCTGGAAACACCATATATTTT.